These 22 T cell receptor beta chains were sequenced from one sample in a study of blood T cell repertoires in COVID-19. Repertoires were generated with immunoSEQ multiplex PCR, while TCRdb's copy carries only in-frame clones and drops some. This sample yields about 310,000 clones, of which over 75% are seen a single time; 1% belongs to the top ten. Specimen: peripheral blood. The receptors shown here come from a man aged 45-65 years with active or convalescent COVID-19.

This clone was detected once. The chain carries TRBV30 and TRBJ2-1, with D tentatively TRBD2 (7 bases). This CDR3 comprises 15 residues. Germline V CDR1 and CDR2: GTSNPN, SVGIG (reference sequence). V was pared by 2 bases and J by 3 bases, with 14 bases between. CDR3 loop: CAWSSRGAYYNEQFF. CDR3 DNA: TGTGCCTGGAGTAGTCGGGGGGCCTACTACAATGAGCAGTTCTTC.

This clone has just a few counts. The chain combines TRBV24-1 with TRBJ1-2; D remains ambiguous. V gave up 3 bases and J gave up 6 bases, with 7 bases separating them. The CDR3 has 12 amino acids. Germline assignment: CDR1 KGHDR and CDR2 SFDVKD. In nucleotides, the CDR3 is TGTGCCACCAGTGATCCCGGAGATGGCTACACCTTC. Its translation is CATSDPGDGYTF.

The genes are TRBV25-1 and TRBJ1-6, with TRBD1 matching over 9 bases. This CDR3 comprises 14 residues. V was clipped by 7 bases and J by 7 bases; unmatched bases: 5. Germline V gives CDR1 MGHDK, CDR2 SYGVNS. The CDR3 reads CASKGQGTNSPLHF. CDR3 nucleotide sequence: TGTGCCAGCAAAGGACAGGGGACGAATTCACCCCTCCACTTT.

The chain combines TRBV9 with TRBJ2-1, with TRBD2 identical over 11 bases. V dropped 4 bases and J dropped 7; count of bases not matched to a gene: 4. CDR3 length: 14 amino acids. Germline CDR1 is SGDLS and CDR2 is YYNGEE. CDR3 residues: CASSPGLAANEQFF. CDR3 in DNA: TGTGCCAGCAGCCCGGGACTAGCGGCTAATGAGCAGTTCTTC.

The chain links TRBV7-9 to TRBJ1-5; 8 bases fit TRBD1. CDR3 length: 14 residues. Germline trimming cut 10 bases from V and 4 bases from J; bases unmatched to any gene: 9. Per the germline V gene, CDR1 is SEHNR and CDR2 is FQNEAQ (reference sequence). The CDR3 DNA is TGTGCCACCTCGACAGGGGAACTAAATCAGCCCCAGCATTTT. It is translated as CATSTGELNQPQHF.

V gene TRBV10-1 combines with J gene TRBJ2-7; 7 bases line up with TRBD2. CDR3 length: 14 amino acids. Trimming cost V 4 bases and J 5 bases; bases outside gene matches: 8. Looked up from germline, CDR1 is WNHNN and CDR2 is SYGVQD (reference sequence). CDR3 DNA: TGCGCCAGCAGTGGCGGCGGGAGTTCCCACGAGCAGTACTTC. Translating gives CASSGGGSSHEQYF.

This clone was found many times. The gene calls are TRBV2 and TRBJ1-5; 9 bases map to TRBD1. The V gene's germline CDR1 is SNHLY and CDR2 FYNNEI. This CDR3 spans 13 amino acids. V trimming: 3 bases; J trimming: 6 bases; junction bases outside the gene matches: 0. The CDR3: CASSETGGQPQHF. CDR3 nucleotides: TGTGCCAGCAGTGAGACAGGGGGTCAGCCCCAGCATTTT.

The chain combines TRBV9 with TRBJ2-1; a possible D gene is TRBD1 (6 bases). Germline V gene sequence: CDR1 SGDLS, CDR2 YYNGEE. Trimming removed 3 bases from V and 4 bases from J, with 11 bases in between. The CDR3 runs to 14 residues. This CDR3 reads CASSAPGHYNEQFF. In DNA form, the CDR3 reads TGTGCCAGCAGCGCACCGGGACATTACAATGAGCAGTTCTTC.

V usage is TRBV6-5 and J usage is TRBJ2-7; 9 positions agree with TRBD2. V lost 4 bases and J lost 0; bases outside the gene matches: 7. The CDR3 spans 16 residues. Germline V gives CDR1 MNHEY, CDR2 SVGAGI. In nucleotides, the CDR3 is TGTGCCAGCAGTTTCATTAGCGGGAGAAGCTCCTACGAGCAGTACTTC. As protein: CASSFISGRSSYEQYF.

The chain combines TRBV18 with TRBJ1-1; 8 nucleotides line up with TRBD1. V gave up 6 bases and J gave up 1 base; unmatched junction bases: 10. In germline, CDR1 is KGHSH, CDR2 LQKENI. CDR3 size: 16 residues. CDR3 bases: TGTGCCAGCTCCAGGGGGGCAGGACAGGGGAACACTGAAGCTTTCTTT. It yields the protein CASSRGAGQGNTEAFF. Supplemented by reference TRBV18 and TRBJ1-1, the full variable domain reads NAGVMQNPRHLVRRRGQEARLRCSPMKGHSHVYWYRQLPEEGLKFMVYLQKENIIDESGMPKERFSAEFPKEGPSILRIQQVVRGDSAAYFCASSRGAGQGNTEAFFGQGTRLTVV.

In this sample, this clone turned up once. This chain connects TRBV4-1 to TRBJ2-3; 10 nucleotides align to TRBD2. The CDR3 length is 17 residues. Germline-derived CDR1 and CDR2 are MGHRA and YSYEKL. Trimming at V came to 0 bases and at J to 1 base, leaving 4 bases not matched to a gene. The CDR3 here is CASSQDRSGGGTDTQYF. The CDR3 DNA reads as TGCGCCAGCAGCCAAGATCGGAGCGGGGGGGGCACAGATACGCAGTATTTT.

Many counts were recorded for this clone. The chain's CDR3 is CASSLAGADSEQYF. The CDR3 coding sequence is TGCGCCAGCAGCTTGGCAGGTGCGGACTCCGAGCAGTACTTC. This rearrangement joins TRBV5-1 to TRBJ2-7, with D perhaps TRBD2 (5 bases). This CDR3 comprises 14 residues. Germline V gene lookup returns CDR1 SGHRS and CDR2 YFSETQ. V lost 0 bases, J lost 6 bases, and 13 bases lay in between.

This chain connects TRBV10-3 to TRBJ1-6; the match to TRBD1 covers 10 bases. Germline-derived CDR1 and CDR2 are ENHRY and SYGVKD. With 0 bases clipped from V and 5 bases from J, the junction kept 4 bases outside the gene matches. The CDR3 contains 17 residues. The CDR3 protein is CAISESGGTGDNSPLHF. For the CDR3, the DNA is TGTGCCATCAGTGAGTCTGGTGGGACAGGGGATAATTCACCCCTCCACTTT.

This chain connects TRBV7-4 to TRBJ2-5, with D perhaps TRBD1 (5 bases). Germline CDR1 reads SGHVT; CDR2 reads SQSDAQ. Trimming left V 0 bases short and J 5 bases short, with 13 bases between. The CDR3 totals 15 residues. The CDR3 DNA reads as TGTGCCAGCAGCTTAGCGCCCTCAGGGTTTGAGACCCAGTACTTC. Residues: CASSLAPSGFETQYF.

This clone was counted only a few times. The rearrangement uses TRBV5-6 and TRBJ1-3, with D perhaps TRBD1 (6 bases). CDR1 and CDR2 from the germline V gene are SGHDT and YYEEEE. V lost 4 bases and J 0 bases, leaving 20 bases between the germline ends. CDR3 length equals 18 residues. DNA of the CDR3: TGTGCCAGCAGCCCCTTAGGATCAGGGGCGCCCTCTGGAAACACCATATATTTT. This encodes CASSPLGSGAPSGNTIYF.

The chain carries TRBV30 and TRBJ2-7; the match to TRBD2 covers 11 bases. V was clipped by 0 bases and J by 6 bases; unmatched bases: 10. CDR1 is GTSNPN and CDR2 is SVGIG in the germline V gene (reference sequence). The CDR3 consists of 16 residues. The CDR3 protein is CAWSVLSGGGLSEQYF. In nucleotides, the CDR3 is TGTGCCTGGAGTGTACTTAGCGGGGGGGGGCTCTCCGAGCAGTACTTC.

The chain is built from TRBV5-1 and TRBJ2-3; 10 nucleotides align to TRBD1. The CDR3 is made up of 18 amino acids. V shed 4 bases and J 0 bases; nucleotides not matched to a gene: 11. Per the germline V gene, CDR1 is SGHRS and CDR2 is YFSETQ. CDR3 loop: CASSLRTGGFLSTDTQYF. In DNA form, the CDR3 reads TGCGCCAGCAGCCTAAGGACAGGGGGATTCCTAAGCACAGATACGCAGTATTTT. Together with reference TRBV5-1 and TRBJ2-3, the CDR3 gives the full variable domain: KAGVTQTPRYLIKTRGQQVTLSCSPISGHRSVSWYQQTPGQGLQFLFEYFSETQRNKGNFPGRFSGRQFSNSRSEMNVSTLELGDSALYLCASSLRTGGFLSTDTQYFGPGTRLTVL.

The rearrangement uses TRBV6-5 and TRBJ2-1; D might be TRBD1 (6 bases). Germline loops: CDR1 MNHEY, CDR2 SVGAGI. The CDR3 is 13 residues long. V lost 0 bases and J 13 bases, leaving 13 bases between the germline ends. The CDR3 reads CASSYSATGNQFF. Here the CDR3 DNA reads TGTGCCAGCAGTTACTCGGCCACAGGGAACCAGTTCTTC.

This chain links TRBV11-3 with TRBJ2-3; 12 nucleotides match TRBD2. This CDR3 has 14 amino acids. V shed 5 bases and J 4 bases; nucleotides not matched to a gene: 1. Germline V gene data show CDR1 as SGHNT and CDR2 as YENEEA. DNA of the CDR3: TGTGCCAGCAGCAGGACTAGCGGGGCAGATACGCAGTATTTT. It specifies CASSRTSGADTQYF.

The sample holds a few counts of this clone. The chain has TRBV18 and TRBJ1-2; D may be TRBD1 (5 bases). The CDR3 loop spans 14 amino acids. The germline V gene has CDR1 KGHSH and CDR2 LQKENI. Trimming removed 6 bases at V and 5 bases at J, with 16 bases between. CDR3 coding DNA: TGTGCCAGCTCGCTCTCGGACACCACATATGGCTACACCTTC. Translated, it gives CASSLSDTTYGYTF.

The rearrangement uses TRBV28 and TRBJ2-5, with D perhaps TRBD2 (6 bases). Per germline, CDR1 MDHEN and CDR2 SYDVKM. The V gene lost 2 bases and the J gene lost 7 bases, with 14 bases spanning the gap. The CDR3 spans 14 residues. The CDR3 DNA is TGTGCCAGCAGTTTAGGGGGGACCCCACGGACCCAGTACTTC. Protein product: CASSLGGTPRTQYF.

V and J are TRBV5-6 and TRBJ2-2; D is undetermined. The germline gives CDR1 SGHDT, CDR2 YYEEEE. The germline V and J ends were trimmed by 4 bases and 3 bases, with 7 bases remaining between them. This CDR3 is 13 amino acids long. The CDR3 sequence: CASSPQDTGELFF. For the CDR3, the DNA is TGTGCCAGCAGCCCCCAGGACACCGGGGAGCTGTTTTTT. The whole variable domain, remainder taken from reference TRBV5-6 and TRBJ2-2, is DAGVTQSPTHLIKTRGQQVTLRCSPKSGHDTVSWYQQALGQGPQFIFQYYEEEERQRGNFPDRFSGHQFPNYSSELNVNALLLGDSALYLCASSPQDTGELFFGEGSRLTVL.